This is a list of T cell receptor beta chains from one sample in a study of CD8 T cells in ankylosing spondylitis. TCRdb reprocessed the 5' RACE reads with MiXCR, giving one entry per CDR3 protein. The sample has roughly 490,000 distinct CDR3 sequences, about 5.4% seen once. The sample consisted of blood, either unsorted or a sorted T cell fraction (not recorded which). The receptors were sampled from a male donor with ankylosing spondylitis. CDR3s include the opening cysteine and the closing phenylalanine or tryptophan. The D gene is left open where the match is weak. Clone size is shown for a subset of rows, as once, few, many or a class of expanded clone.

CATSTGVDNQPQHF TGTGCCACCAGCACGGGAGTGGATAATCAGCCCCAGCATTTT TRBJ1-5 many NA TRBV15
CASMGREAFF TGTGCCAGCATGGGGAGAGAAGCTTTCTTT TRBJ1-1 once NA TRBV7-9
CASSEFRPWEGGEKLFF TGTGCCAGCAGTGAATTCCGGCCGTGGGAGGGAGGTGAAAAACTGTTTTTT TRBJ1-4 many NA TRBV25-1
CSARAPIRGDYGYTF TGCAGTGCTAGAGCACCGATCAGGGGGGACTATGGCTACACCTTC TRBJ1-2 many TRBD1 TRBV20-1
CASSHRYEQFF TGTGCCAGCAGCCATAGATATGAGCAGTTCTTC TRBJ2-1 many NA TRBV7-2
CAILPRDGNTEAFF TGTGCCATCCTACCCCGGGACGGGAACACTGAAGCTTTCTTT TRBJ1-1 many NA TRBV6-2/TRBV6-3
CASSLGTGDDEQYF TGTGCCAGCAGCCTAGGGACAGGCGATGACGAGCAGTACTTC TRBJ2-7 few TRBD1 TRBV7-8
CATVGAAQETQYF TGTGCCACCGTGGGGGCAGCCCAAGAGACCCAGTACTTC TRBJ2-5 many NA TRBV10-3
CASSLRGGNYGYTF TGTGCCAGCAGCCTCCGGGGGGGAAATTATGGCTACACCTTC TRBJ1-2 many NA TRBV6-1
CASSPGRQPFYGYTF TGTGCCAGCAGCCCGGGACGGCAGCCGTTCTATGGCTACACCTTC TRBJ1-2 many NA TRBV7-2
CASSPVENIQYF TGTGCCAGCAGCCCCGTGGAAAACATTCAGTACTTC TRBJ2-4 NA NA TRBV7-9
CAISLQGYREQYF TGTGCCATCAGTTTACAGGGTTATAGGGAGCAGTACTTC TRBJ2-7 many NA TRBV10-3
CASSDPYTEAFF TGTGCCAGCAGTGACCCATACACTGAAGCTTTCTTT TRBJ1-1 many NA TRBV12-3/TRBV12-4
CASSLDPDTEAFF TGCGCCAGCAGCTTGGATCCGGACACTGAAGCTTTCTTT TRBJ1-1 many NA TRBV5-1
CSAPRDRYYGYTF TGCAGTGCCCCTCGGGACCGATACTATGGCTACACCTTC TRBJ1-2 many NA TRBV20-1
CASGDMGRNYGYTF TGTGCCAGCGGTGATATGGGACGGAACTATGGCTACACCTTC TRBJ1-2 many NA TRBV6-1
CSAARTYSMNTEAFF TGCAGTGCTGCCCGGACATACTCCATGAACACTGAAGCTTTCTTT TRBJ1-1 many NA TRBV20-1
CASSYGGFGAFF TGTGCCAGCAGTTACGGGGGTTTCGGAGCTTTCTTT TRBJ1-1 many NA TRBV6-2/TRBV6-3
CASSPAGWLASAKNIQYF TGTGCCAGCAGCCCGGCGGGGTGGCTAGCGTCCGCCAAAAACATTCAGTACTTC TRBJ2-4 few NA TRBV11-1
CASSLYGNFRQTQYF TGTGCCAGCAGCTTATATGGGAACTTCCGACAGACCCAGTACTTC TRBJ2-5 NA NA TRBV11-2
CASSSYHLETQYF TGTGCCAGCAGTTCATACCATCTGGAGACCCAGTACTTC TRBJ2-5 many NA TRBV6-2/TRBV6-3
CASSTLLRTGVRQPQHF TGTGCCAGCAGTACACTCCTAAGGACAGGGGTTAGGCAGCCCCAGCATTTT TRBJ1-5 many TRBD1 TRBV28
CAISERGGQMNTGELFF TGTGCCATCAGTGAGCGTGGGGGACAGATGAACACCGGGGAGCTGTTTTTT TRBJ2-2 many TRBD1 TRBV10-3